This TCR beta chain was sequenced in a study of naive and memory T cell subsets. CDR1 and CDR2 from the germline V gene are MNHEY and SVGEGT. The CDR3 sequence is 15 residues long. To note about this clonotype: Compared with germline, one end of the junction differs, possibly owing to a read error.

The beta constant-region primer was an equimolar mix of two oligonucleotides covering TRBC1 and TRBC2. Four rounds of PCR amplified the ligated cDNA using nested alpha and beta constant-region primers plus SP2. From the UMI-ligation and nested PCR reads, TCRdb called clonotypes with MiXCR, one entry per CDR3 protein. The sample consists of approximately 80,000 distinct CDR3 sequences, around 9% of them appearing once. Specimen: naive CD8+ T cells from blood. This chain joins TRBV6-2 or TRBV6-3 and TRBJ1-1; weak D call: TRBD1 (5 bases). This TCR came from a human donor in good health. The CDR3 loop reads CAGSYPGKGDTEAFF. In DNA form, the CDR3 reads TGTGCCGGCAGTTACCCAGGGAAAGGGGACACTGAAGCTTTCTTT.